This section outlines one TCR beta chain sequence together with its context. Antigen unknown. The entry originates in a study of radiotherapy plus CTLA-4 blockade in lung cancer. The overall study: Among patients, approximately 17% showed objective responses, and roughly 31% had disease control. Overall study findings and caveats: Dynamics of early blood T cell clones, together with interferon-beta, were reportedly the best predictors of response. Researchers report tumor-derived TCR clones expanding in blood after radiotherapy plus ipilimumab.

Germline assignment: CDR1 SGHVS and CDR2 FQNEAQ. Trimming cost V 5 bases and J 5 bases; bases outside gene matches: 6. The CDR3 covers 15 residues. The data were produced by immunoSEQ multiplex PCR, yet TCRdb's version contains in-frame clones alone and is incomplete. Here the sample spans just over 60,000 clones, roughly 77% being singletons. The sequence derives from a human donor with non-small cell lung cancer who had a complete response to radiotherapy plus ipilimumab. The sequenced sample was peripheral blood, obtained from a patient treated with radiotherapy plus ipilimumab. V usage is TRBV7-8 and J usage is TRBJ1-6, with 7 nucleotides matching TRBD1. The CDR3: CASSVTGRDNSPLHF. The CDR3, as DNA: TGTGCCAGCAGCGTGACAGGGCGTGATAATTCACCCCTCCACTTT.